This TCR beta chain is from a study of blood T cell repertoires in COVID-19 (dated by TCRdb to the early 2020s). For the wider study: Samples covering the acute and convalescent phases of COVID-19 were provided by collaborators in the United States, Italy and Spain. The samples were drawn from the first 160 participants of the ongoing ImmuneRACE study and from 950 to 1,500 subjects provided by 6 global collaborators. The dataset comprised deeply sampled blood TCRbeta repertoires from subjects exposed to, actively infected with, or recovered from COVID-19. A freely available public database, intended as a resource for researchers studying the immune response to SARS-CoV-2, is where the repertoires were released. Where HLA class I and class II types were available, the types were taken from metadata supplied by the sample provider, not from assay-based typing. A de-identified subject ID, COVID-19 status, age in years and sex were almost always included in the sample metadata. The material from the prospective study consisted of cDNA or gDNA derived from T cells, B-cell-depleted T cells, or PBMCs. On the study overall, not on this receptor specifically: Clinical and demographic metadata were provided uncurated, with the amount varying by source and participant.

Looking up the germline V gene yields CDR1 MDHEN and CDR2 SYDVKM. The CDR3 runs 13 residues from the cysteine to the phenylalanine. CDR3 DNA is the only sequence kept; it has 39 bases, read in frame from the first base. The V end gives up 8 bases and the J end 3 bases, leaving 3 bases in the junction not matched to a gene. Regarding this clone: No antigen is known for it. Nothing much larger sits one base from this clone, and base qualities are not available.

The immunoSEQ Assay, a bias-controlled multiplex PCR, was used to amplify TCRbeta CDR3 regions from genomic DNA. The study's processing was this. Within the assay, amplification of reference gene primers was used to estimate how many nucleated cells each sample contained. To quantify the absolute abundance of each unique TCRbeta CDR3 rearrangement, sequence reads were collapsed and filtered. For each sample, productive Simpson clonality was calculated as the square root of Simpson's diversity index across productive rearrangements. This is the immuneACCESS table as TCRdb keeps it, with only in-frame sequences that have V and J called. A part of the clones is gone; compared with another copy, unresolved V genes explain less than half, and the rest is unexplained. The DNA gave D and trimming, while V, J and clone size come from that table. The sample yields around 270,000 clones; 70% to 90% were counted once. Clones ranked in the top ten supply approximately 0.94% of the sample.

One collaborating source in Seattle enrolled patients during active infection and followed them longitudinally through the course of disease. Whole blood was collected in K2EDTA tubes by collaborating institutions according to the institutions' own protocols. For TCRbeta analysis, collaborators shipped samples as frozen whole blood, isolated PBMCs, or DNA extracted from either of those sample types. This TCR was recovered from a human donor with COVID-19, enrolled during active disease. The donor label of this sample is uncertain. The sequence joins TRBV28 to TRBJ2-7; 11 bases in the junction line up with TRBD2. The sequenced material came from peripheral blood. The DNA reads as follows: TGTGCCAGCCTAGCGGGAGGTAACTACGAGCAGTACTTC. Its translation reads: CASLAGGNYEQYF.